A single sample is the source of the 11 T cell receptor beta chains below, sequenced in a study of cytomegalovirus exposure and HLA in healthy donors. This PCR relied on a set of 60 Vbeta primers and 13 Jbeta primers. Using immunoSEQ multiplex PCR, the repertoire was profiled, and TCRdb retains in-frame clones only, with some absent. The table shows over 130,000 clones, with around 75% occurring only once. The sample was PBMCs. The receptor source for this set is a female donor in good health and CMV-seronegative.

The chain is built from TRBV7-9 and TRBJ1-2; D call uncertain. The CDR3 has 17 residues. V dropped 1 base and J dropped 0 bases, with 15 bases sitting between them. Germline assignment: CDR1 SEHNR and CDR2 FQNEAQ (reference sequence). CDR3 residues: CASSLVGRTGPNYGYTF. The CDR3 nucleotides read TGTGCCAGCAGCTTAGTCGGGAGAACCGGCCCTAACTATGGCTACACCTTC.

The chain couples TRBV27 to TRBJ2-3; TRBD1 is a possible D gene (5 bases). Germline V gene data show CDR1 as MNHEY and CDR2 as SMNVEV (reference sequence). The length of the CDR3 is 15 residues. V was shortened by 4 bases and J by 6 bases, with 17 bases between the two germline ends. The CDR3 nucleotides are TGTGCCAGCAGTTGGGATGGGGCATCTAAGGATACGCAGTATTTT. Protein: CASSWDGASKDTQYF.

The chain employs TRBV19 and TRBJ2-1; the D gene is possibly TRBD2 (5 bases). V was cut by 1 base and J by 3 bases, with 13 bases left in between. Germline loops: CDR1 LNHDA, CDR2 SQIVND (reference sequence). The CDR3 contains 16 residues. The DNA for the CDR3 is TGTGCCAGTAGTATAGGGATAGGACTTCACTACAATGAGCAGTTCTTC. This translates into CASSIGIGLHYNEQFF. The whole variable domain, filled in from reference TRBV19 and TRBJ2-1, reads DGGITQSPKYLFRKEGQNVTLSCEQNLNHDAMYWYRQDPGQGLRLIYYSQIVNDFQKGDIAEGYSVSREKKESFPLTVTSAQKNPTAFYLCASSIGIGLHYNEQFFGPGTRLTVL.

The chain recombines TRBV6-1 with TRBJ1-5; D remains unclear. V lost 0 bases and J 5 bases, leaving 5 bases between the germline ends. The CDR3 extends over 13 amino acids. Germline V CDR1 and CDR2: MNHNS, SASEGT. The CDR3: CASSEASHQPQHF. For the CDR3, the DNA is TGTGCCAGCAGTGAAGCCTCCCATCAGCCCCAGCATTTT.

This clone was counted between two and nine times. The chain has TRBV11-1 and TRBJ2-1; tentatively, D is TRBD1 (6 bases). V lost 5 bases and J lost 5, with 16 bases in between. CDR1 SGHAT and CDR2 FQDESV come from the germline V gene (reference sequence). The CDR3 is 15 amino acids. CDR3 coding DNA: TGTGCCAGCAGCCGAACCGGGACAATTGACAATGAGCAGTTCTTC. Translating gives CASSRTGTIDNEQFF. Drawing the rest from reference TRBV11-1 and TRBJ2-1, the complete variable domain is EAEVAQSPRYKITEKSQAVAFWCDPISGHATLYWYRQILGQGPELLVQFQDESVVDDSQLPKDRFSAERLKGVDSTLKIQPAELGDSAMYLCASSRTGTIDNEQFFGPGTRLTVL.

The chain links TRBV19 to TRBJ1-1, with 12 nucleotides matching TRBD1. Losses at the gene ends were 4 bases for V and 4 bases for J; bases not matched to a gene: 10. Germline V gives CDR1 LNHDA, CDR2 SQIVND (reference sequence). The CDR3 loop spans 17 amino acids. CDR3 nucleotides: TGTGCCAGTAGTAAACAAACCGGGACAGGGGGCCGCACTGAAGCTTTCTTT. This encodes CASSKQTGTGGRTEAFF.

This clone has a single count. This chain uses TRBV5-4 with TRBJ2-5; tentative D call: TRBD2 (6 bases). The CDR3 runs 13 residues. CDR1 is SGHNT, CDR2 YYREEE, per germline (reference sequence). V gave up 3 bases and J gave up 5 bases, with 11 bases separating them. The chain's CDR3 is CASSSGTGETQYF. The CDR3 DNA sequence: TGTGCCAGCAGCTCGGGGACTGGGGAGACCCAGTACTTC.

On this clone itself: The same CDR3 can be traced to other DNA sequences in this sample. The J gene is TRBJ1-1, the V gene TRBV10-3; D unresolved. Germline V lookup: CDR1 ENHRY, CDR2 SYGVKD. This CDR3 has 12 amino acids. Trimming removed 7 bases from V and 1 base from J, with 7 bases in between. The CDR3 sequence: CAIMGGNTEAFF. The CDR3 DNA follows: TGTGCCATCATGGGAGGGAACACTGAAGCTTTCTTT.

This chain joins TRBV5-1 and TRBJ2-5; 7 positions match TRBD2. The CDR3 is 15 residues long. Germline V gene sequence: CDR1 SGHRS, CDR2 YFSETQ. V trimming: 4 bases; J trimming: 2 bases; junction bases outside the gene matches: 8. This CDR3 is CASSEFGGGQETQYF. CDR3 nucleotides: TGCGCCAGCAGCGAATTTGGGGGGGGGCAAGAGACCCAGTACTTC.

This clone was counted between two and nine times. This rearrangement joins TRBV19 to TRBJ2-7, with D perhaps TRBD1 (6 bases). The V end was cut by 5 bases, the J end by 3 bases, with 20 bases between. The CDR3 consists of 16 residues. Germline V gives CDR1 LNHDA, CDR2 SQIVND (reference sequence). The CDR3 here is CASSPAGVDSFYEQYF. In DNA, the CDR3 is TGTGCCAGTAGTCCCGCAGGGGTAGACTCTTTCTACGAGCAGTACTTC. Full variable domain (remainder filled in from reference TRBV19 and TRBJ2-7): DGGITQSPKYLFRKEGQNVTLSCEQNLNHDAMYWYRQDPGQGLRLIYYSQIVNDFQKGDIAEGYSVSREKKESFPLTVTSAQKNPTAFYLCASSPAGVDSFYEQYFGPGTRLTVT.

V is TRBV15 and J is TRBJ2-1; TRBD2 matches at 10 bases. The CDR3 is 19 residues long. CDR1 is LNHNV, CDR2 YYDKDF, per germline (reference sequence). With V trimmed by 3 bases and J by 7 bases, 18 bases remained unmatched. The CDR3 DNA is TGTGCCACCAGCAGCAGGGCCCTTCTTCTAGCGGGAGCAGCTAATGAGCAGTTCTTC. This codes for CATSSRALLLAGAANEQFF.